This T cell receptor (beta chain) stems from a study of CD8 T cells in ankylosing spondylitis. Whole-study results and caveats: The study looked at matched synovial fluid samples from ankylosing spondylitis patients. Disease-linked clones were reported to be significantly enriched there. One TCR beta motif, made up of roughly eight highly homologous variants, appeared characteristic of ankylosing spondylitis blood.

Trimming took off 6 bases at V and 0 bases at J, with 14 bases between the two ends. Germline lookup yields CDR1 MNHNS and CDR2 SASEGT. The CDR3 spans 15 residues. This clonotype was picked up many times. What it binds is not known. TCR beta libraries were made by quantitative 5'-RACE with molecular barcodes. TCRdb re-derived calls from the 5' RACE reads in MiXCR, one entry per CDR3 protein. The sample records around 490,000 distinct CDR3 sequences, 5.3% being singletons. Sequencing was done on a sample of blood, either unsorted or a sorted T cell fraction (not recorded which). V and J are TRBV6-1 and TRBJ1-1; D gene unclear. The sequence was collected from a male donor with ankylosing spondylitis. The CDR3 sequence is CASRGGLIMNTEAFF. CDR3 nucleotides: TGTGCCAGCAGGGGCGGCCTCATAATGAACACTGAAGCTTTCTTT.